This T cell receptor (beta chain) was profiled in a study of shared clonotypes between healthy human individuals. Profiling relied on immunoSEQ multiplex PCR, and the TCRdb table lists in-frame clones only, not all of them. The sample yields millions of clones, more than 80% seen once. Both subsets, CD45RA+ naive and CD45RA-negative memory, were split from the CD4+ cells. Points on this clone: The sample has other DNA sequences that encode this CDR3 too.

Germline values: CDR1 SEHNR, CDR2 FQNEAQ (reference sequence). The CDR3 totals 15 residues. Trimming took 0 bases from V and 8 from J; bases not matched to a gene: 5. The TCR comes from a man in his late teens or twenties in good health. Some clones in this sample may be carry-over from other donors' samples. The chain has TRBV7-9 and TRBJ1-4; 8 bases line up with TRBD1. Sample: naive CD4+ T cells from PBMCs. Subset denoted: CD45RA+ positively selected. CDR3 nucleotides: TGTGCCAGCAGCTTAGCGCAGGGGGCGAGGGAAAAACTGTTTTTT. Translated: CASSLAQGAREKLFF.